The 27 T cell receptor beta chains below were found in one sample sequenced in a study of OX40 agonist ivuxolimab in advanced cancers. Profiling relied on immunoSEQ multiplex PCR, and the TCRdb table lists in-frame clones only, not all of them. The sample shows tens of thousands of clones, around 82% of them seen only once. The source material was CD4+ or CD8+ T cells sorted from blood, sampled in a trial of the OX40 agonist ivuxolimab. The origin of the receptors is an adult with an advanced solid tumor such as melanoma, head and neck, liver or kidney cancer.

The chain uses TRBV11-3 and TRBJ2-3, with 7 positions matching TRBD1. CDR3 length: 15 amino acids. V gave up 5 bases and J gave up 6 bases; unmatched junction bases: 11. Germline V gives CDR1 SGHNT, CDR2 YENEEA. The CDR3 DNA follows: TGTGCCAGCAGCGCGTTAGGGGGCGAGAGTGATACGCAGTATTTT. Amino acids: CASSALGGESDTQYF.

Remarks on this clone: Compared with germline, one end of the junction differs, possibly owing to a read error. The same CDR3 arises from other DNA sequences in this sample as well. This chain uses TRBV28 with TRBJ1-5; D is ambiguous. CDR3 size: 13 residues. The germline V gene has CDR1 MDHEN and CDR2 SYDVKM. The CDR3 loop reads CASELSRNQPQHF. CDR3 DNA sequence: TGTGCCAGCGAGCTGTCCCGCAATCAGCCTCAGCATTTT.

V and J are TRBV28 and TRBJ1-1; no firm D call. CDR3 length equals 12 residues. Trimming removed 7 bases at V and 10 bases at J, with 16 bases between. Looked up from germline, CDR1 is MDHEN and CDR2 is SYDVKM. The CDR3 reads CASIGDTTGAFF. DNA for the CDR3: TGTGCCAGCATTGGCGACACGACCGGAGCTTTCTTT.

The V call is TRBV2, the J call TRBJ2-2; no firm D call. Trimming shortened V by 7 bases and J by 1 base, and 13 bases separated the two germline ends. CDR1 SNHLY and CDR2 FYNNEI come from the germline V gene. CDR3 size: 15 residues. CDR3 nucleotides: TGTGCCAGCACAACCAGCCTCGTGAACACCGGGGAGCTGTTTTTT. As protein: CASTTSLVNTGELFF.

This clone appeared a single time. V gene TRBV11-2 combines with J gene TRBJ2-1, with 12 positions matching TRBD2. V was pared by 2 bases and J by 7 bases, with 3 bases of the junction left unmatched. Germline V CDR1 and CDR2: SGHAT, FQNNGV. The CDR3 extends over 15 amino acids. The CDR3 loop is CASSLLAGGPNEQFF. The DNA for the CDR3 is TGTGCCAGCAGCTTACTAGCGGGGGGGCCAAATGAGCAGTTCTTC.

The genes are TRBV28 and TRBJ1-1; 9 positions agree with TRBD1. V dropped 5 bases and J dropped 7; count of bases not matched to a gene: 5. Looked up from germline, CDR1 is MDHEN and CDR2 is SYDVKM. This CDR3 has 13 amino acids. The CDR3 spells CASSPGTGIEAFF. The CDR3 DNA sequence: TGTGCCAGCAGTCCCGGGACAGGGATTGAAGCTTTCTTT. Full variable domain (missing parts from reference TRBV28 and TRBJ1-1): DVKVTQSSRYLVKRTGEKVFLECVQDMDHENMFWYRQDPGLGLRLIYFSYDVKMKEKGDIPEGYSVSREKKERFSLILESASTNQTSMYLCASSPGTGIEAFFGQGTRLTVV.

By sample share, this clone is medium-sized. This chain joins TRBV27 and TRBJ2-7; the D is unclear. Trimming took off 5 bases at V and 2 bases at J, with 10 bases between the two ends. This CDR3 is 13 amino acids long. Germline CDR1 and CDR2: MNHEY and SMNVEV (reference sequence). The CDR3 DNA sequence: TGTGCCAGCAGTAAAGGGCAAACCTACGAGCAGTACTTC. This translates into CASSKGQTYEQYF.

CDR3 protein: CASSSNHIGTYTGELFF. In DNA, the CDR3 is TGTGCCAGCAGCTCAAACCATATCGGGACTTACACCGGGGAGCTGTTTTTT. The J gene is TRBJ2-2, the V gene TRBV11-2; perhaps TRBD2 as D (6 bases). The length of the CDR3 is 17 residues. V was cut by 4 bases and J by 3 bases, with 18 bases left in between. Germline V lookup: CDR1 SGHAT, CDR2 FQNNGV.

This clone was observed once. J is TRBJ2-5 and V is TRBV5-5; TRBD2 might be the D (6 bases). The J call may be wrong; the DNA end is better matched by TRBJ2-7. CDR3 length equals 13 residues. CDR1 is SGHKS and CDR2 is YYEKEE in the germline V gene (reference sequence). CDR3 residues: CASSLSRGFEQYF. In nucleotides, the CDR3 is TGTGCCAGCAGCTTGAGTCGGGGGTTCGAGCAGTACTTC.

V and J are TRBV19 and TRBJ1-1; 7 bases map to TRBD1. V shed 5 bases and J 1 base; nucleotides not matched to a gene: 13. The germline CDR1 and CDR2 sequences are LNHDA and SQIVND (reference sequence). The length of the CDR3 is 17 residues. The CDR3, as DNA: TGTGCCAGTAGTCCCGACTCCGGGACAGTCACGAACACTGAAGCTTTCTTT. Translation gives CASSPDSGTVTNTEAFF.

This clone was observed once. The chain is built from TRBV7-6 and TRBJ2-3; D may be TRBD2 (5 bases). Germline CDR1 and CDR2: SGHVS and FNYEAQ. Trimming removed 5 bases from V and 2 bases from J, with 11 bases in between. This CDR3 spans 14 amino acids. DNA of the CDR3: TGTGCCAGCAGCCCCCGACTAACCACAGATACGCAGTATTTT. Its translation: CASSPRLTTDTQYF.

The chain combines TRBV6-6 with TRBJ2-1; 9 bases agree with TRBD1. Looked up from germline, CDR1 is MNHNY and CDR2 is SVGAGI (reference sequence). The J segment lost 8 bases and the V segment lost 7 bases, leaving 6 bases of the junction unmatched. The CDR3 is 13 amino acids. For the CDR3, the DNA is TGTGCCAGCACGGGACAGGGTGTTTATGAGCAGTTCTTC. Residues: CASTGQGVYEQFF.

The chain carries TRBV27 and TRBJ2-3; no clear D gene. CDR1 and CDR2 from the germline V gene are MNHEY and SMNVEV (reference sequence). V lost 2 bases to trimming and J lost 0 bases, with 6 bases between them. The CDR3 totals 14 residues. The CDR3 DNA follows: TGTGCCAGCAGTTTAGTTCGCAGCACAGATACGCAGTATTTT. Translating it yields CASSLVRSTDTQYF.

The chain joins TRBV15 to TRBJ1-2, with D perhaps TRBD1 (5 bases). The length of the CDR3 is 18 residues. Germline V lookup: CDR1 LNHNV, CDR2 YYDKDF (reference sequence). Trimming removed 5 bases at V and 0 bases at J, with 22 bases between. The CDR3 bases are TGTGCCACCAGCTCCAGCACGGGGGGTAATTTAGCTAACTATGGCTACACCTTC. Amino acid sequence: CATSSSTGGNLANYGYTF.

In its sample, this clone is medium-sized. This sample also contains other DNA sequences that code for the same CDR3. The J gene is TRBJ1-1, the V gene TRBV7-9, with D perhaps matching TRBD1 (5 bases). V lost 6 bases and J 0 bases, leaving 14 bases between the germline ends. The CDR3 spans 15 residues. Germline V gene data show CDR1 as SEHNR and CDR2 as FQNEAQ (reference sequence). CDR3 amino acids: CASRGPGQVNTEAFF. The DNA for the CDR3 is TGTGCCAGCAGGGGGCCGGGGCAGGTGAACACTGAAGCTTTCTTT.

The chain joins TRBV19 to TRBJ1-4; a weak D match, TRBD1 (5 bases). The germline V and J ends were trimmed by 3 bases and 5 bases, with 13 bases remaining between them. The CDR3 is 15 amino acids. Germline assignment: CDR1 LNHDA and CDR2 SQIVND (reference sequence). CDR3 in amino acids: CASSIYWGRNEKLFF. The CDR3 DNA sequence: TGTGCCAGTAGTATTTACTGGGGACGAAATGAAAAACTGTTTTTT.

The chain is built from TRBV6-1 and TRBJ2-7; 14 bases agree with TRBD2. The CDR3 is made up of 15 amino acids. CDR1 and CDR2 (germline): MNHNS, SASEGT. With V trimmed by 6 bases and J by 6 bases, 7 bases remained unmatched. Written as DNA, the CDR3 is TGTGCCAGCAGAAAGGGACTAGCGGGAGAGCGCGAGCAGTACTTC. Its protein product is CASRKGLAGEREQYF.

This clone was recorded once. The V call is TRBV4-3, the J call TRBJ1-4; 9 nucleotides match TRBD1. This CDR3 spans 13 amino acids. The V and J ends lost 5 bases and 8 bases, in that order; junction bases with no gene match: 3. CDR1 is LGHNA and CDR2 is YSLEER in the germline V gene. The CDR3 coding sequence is TGCGCCAGCAGCGAGGGACAGGGAGAAAAACTGTTTTTT. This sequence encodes CASSEGQGEKLFF.

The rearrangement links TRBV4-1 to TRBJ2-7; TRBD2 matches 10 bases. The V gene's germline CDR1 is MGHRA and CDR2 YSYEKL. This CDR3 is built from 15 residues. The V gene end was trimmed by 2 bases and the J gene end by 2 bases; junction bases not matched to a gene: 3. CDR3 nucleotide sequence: TGCGCCAGCAGCCAACTACTAGCGGGGACCTACGAGCAGTACTTC. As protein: CASSQLLAGTYEQYF.

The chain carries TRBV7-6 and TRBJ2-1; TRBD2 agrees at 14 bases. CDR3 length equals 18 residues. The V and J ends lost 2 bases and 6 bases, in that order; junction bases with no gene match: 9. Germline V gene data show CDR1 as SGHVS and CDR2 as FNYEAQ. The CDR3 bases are TGTGCCAGCAGCTTAAGAGGGACTAGCGGGAGAGAAGGCAATGAGCAGTTCTTC. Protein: CASSLRGTSGREGNEQFF.

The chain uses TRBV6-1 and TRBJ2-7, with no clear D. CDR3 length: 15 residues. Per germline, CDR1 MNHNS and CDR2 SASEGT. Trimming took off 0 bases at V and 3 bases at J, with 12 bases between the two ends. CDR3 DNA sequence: TGTGCCAGCAGTGAAGCGCAGTCTGGATTCTACGAGCAGTACTTC. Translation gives CASSEAQSGFYEQYF.

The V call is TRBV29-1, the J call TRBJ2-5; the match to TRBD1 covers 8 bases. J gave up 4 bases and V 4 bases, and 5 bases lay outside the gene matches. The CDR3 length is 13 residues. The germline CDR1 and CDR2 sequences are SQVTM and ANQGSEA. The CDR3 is CSVGQGISETQYF. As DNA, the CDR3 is TGCAGCGTTGGACAGGGGATATCAGAGACCCAGTACTTC.

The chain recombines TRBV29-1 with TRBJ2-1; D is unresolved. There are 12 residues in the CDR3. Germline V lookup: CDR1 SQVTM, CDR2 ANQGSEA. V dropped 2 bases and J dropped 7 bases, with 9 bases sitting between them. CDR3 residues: CSVEFRENEQFF. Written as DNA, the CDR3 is TGCAGCGTTGAATTTAGGGAAAATGAGCAGTTCTTC.

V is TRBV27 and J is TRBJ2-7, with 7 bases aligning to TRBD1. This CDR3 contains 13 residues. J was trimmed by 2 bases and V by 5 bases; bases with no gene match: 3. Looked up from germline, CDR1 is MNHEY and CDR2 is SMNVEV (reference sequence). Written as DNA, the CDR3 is TGTGCCAGCAGTCCCGGGACAGCCTACGAGCAGTACTTC. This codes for CASSPGTAYEQYF.

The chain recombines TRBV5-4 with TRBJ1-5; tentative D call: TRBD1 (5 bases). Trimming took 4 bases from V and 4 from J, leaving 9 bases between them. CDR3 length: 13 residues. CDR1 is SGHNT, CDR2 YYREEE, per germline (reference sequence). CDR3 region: CASSPDRNQPQHF. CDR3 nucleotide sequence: TGTGCCAGCAGCCCCGACAGAAATCAGCCCCAGCATTTT.

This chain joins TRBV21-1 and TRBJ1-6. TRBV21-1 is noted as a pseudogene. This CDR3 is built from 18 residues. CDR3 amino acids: CASSKRSDRCYLNSPLHF. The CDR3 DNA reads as TGTGCCAGCAGCAAAAGGTCCGACCGGTGCTACCTTAATTCACCCCTCCACTTT.

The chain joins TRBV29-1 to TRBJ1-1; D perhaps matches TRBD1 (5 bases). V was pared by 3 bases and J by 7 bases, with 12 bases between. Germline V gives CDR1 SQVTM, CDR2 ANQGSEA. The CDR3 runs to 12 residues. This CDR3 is CSVDSRGFEAFF. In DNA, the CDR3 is TGCAGCGTTGATAGTAGGGGTTTTGAAGCTTTCTTT. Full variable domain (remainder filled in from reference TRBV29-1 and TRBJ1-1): SAVISQKPSRDICQRGTSLTIQCQVDSQVTMMFWYRQQPGQSLTLIATANQGSEATYESGFVIDKFPISRPNLTFSTLTVSNMSPEDSSIYLCSVDSRGFEAFFGQGTRLTVV.